This entry describes one T cell receptor (beta chain). The table came from immunoSEQ multiplex PCR; TCRdb's copy has only in-frame clones and leaves some out. The sample has around 66,000 clones, about 80% seen once. These data originate in a study of OX40 agonist ivuxolimab in advanced cancers. The CDR3 covers 14 residues. In germline, CDR1 is WSHSY, CDR2 SAAADI. The V end was cut by 3 bases, the J end by 2 bases, with 10 bases between. The chain has TRBV10-2 and TRBJ1-1; D is unresolved. The input for sequencing was CD4+ or CD8+ T cells sorted from blood, taken in a trial of the OX40 agonist ivuxolimab. This TCR derives from an adult with an advanced solid tumor such as melanoma, head and neck, liver or kidney cancer. The CDR3 DNA follows: TGCGCCAGCAGTGAAACCGGGCGCAACACTGAAGCTTTCTTT. It specifies CASSETGRNTEAFF.